The clone carrying this T cell receptor (beta chain) was counted at least ten times. The antigen is undetermined. V shed 5 bases, J shed 6 bases, and the junction held 0 bases outside the gene matches. Germline-derived CDR1 and CDR2 are SGHRS and YFSETQ. This CDR3 region has 12 residues. TCRdb redid the calling of the reads with MiXCR, one entry per CDR3 protein. The sample carries tens of thousands of distinct CDR3 sequences, about 50% recorded once. This sample is drawn from a study of T cell repertoires in cytomegalovirus infection. The study, taken as a whole, reports: Summed public TCR beta family frequency identified CMV carriers bearing the relevant HLA.

The sequence derives from a human donor in good health (CMV status not recorded). Some clones in this sample may be carry-over from other donors' samples. The material was CD8+ T cells from cultured PBMCs, obtained from culture after CMV antigen stimulation. The chain is built from TRBV5-1 and TRBJ1-4, with TRBD1 matching 8 bases. The CDR3 spells CASRDRDEKLFF. The DNA for the CDR3 is TGCGCCAGCAGGGACAGGGATGAAAAACTGTTTTTT. Combining the CDR3 with reference TRBV5-1 and TRBJ1-4 gives the whole variable domain KAGVTQTPRYLIKTRGQQVTLSCSPISGHRSVSWYQQTPGQGLQFLFEYFSETQRNKGNFPGRFSGRQFSNSRSEMNVSTLELGDSALYLCASRDRDEKLFFGSGTQLSVL.